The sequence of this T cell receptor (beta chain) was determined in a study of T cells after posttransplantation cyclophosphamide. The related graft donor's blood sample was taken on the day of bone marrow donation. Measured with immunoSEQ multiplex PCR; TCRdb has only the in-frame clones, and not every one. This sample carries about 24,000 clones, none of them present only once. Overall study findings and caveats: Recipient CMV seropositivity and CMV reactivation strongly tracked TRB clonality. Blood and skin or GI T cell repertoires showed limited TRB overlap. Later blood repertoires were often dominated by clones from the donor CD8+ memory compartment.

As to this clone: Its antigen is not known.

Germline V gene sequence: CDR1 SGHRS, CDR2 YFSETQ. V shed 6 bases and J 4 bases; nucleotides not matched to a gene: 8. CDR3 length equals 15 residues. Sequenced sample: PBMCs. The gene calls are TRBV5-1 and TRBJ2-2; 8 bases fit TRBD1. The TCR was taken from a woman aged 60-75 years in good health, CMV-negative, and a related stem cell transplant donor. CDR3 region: CASKVPGGGTGELFF. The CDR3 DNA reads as TGCGCCAGCAAGGTGCCAGGGGGCGGCACCGGGGAGCTGTTTTTT.